This entry lists 23 T cell receptor beta chains sequenced from one sample in a study of cytomegalovirus exposure and HLA in healthy donors. It was with 60 Vbeta and 13 Jbeta primers that the PCR ran. Libraries were prepared by immunoSEQ multiplex PCR; TCRdb keeps only in-frame clonotypes and omits some of them. The table lists about 97,000 clones, 70% to 80% of them singletons, with approximately 3.3% in the top ten. Sequences were obtained from PBMCs. These receptors originate from a male donor in good health and CMV-seropositive.

This clone was seen only a few times. The V and J genes are TRBV4-1 and TRBJ1-1, with D uncertain. The germline V gene encodes CDR1 MGHRA and CDR2 YSYEKL. Trimming cost V 3 bases and J 0 bases, with 5 bases left between them. The CDR3 length is 13 residues. The CDR3 protein is CASSHNLNTEAFF. The CDR3 region has the DNA TGCGCCAGCAGCCATAACTTGAACACTGAAGCTTTCTTT.

V gene TRBV5-1 combines with J gene TRBJ2-3; D is unresolved. The CDR3 spans 14 residues. With 0 bases removed from V and 0 bases from J, the gap between germline ends came to 5 bases. Germline CDR1 and CDR2: SGHRS and YFSETQ. This CDR3 reads CASSLDASTDTQYF. The CDR3 DNA follows: TGCGCCAGCAGCTTGGACGCGAGCACAGATACGCAGTATTTT. The entire variable domain, with the rest obtained from reference TRBV5-1 and TRBJ2-3, is as follows: KAGVTQTPRYLIKTRGQQVTLSCSPISGHRSVSWYQQTPGQGLQFLFEYFSETQRNKGNFPGRFSGRQFSNSRSEMNVSTLELGDSALYLCASSLDASTDTQYFGPGTRLTVL.

This chain joins TRBV6-5 and TRBJ2-1; 9 bases line up with TRBD1. Germline values: CDR1 MNHEY, CDR2 SVGAGI. This CDR3 comprises 13 residues. Unmatched junction bases numbered 2, after V lost 6 bases and J lost 5 bases. The CDR3 bases are TGTGCCAGCAGGTGGACAGGGGACAATGAGCAGTTCTTC. Protein: CASRWTGDNEQFF.

The V call is TRBV2, the J call TRBJ1-1, with TRBD1 matching over 10 bases. Losses at the gene ends were 8 bases for V and 5 bases for J; bases not matched to a gene: 8. This CDR3 spans 14 amino acids. Per the germline V gene, CDR1 is SNHLY and CDR2 is FYNNEI. The CDR3 sequence: CASRYGTGETEAFF. The CDR3 DNA follows: TGTGCCAGCCGATATGGGACAGGGGAAACTGAAGCTTTCTTT. Combining the CDR3 with reference TRBV2 and TRBJ1-1 gives the whole variable domain EPEVTQTPSHQVTQMGQEVILRCVPISNHLYFYWYRQILGQKVEFLVSFYNNEISEKSEIFDDQFSVERPDGSNFTLKIRSTKLEDSAMYFCASRYGTGETEAFFGQGTRLTVV.

The V gene is TRBV18, the J gene TRBJ1-2; D is possibly TRBD1 (6 bases). With 3 bases removed from V and 8 bases from J, the gap between germline ends came to 10 bases. CDR3 size: 12 residues. The germline V gene encodes CDR1 KGHSH and CDR2 LQKENI. The CDR3 bases are TGTGCCAGCTCACCTGCAGGGGACGGCTACACCTTC. Its protein product is CASSPAGDGYTF. Variable domain in full (rest from reference TRBV18 and TRBJ1-2): NAGVMQNPRHLVRRRGQEARLRCSPMKGHSHVYWYRQLPEEGLKFMVYLQKENIIDESGMPKERFSAEFPKEGPSILRIQQVVRGDSAAYFCASSPAGDGYTFGSGTRLTVV.

The chain carries TRBV18 and TRBJ1-1, with 10 bases identical to TRBD1. The CDR3 is 15 amino acids. Germline V gene data show CDR1 as KGHSH and CDR2 as LQKENI. Germline trimming cut 3 bases from V and 1 base from J; bases unmatched to any gene: 2. In nucleotides, the CDR3 is TGTGCCAGCTCACCGGGGACAGGGGCGAACACTGAAGCTTTCTTT. It is translated as CASSPGTGANTEAFF.

CDR3: CASSWGENTEAFF. CDR3 DNA: TGTGCCAGCAGTTGGGGAGAGAACACTGAAGCTTTCTTT. This rearrangement joins TRBV2 to TRBJ1-1, with D unclear. Germline assignment: CDR1 SNHLY and CDR2 FYNNEI. Trimming took off 5 bases at V and 1 base at J, with 8 bases between the two ends. The CDR3 spans 13 residues.

V gene TRBV7-6 combines with J gene TRBJ2-7; 8 bases align to TRBD1. V was clipped by 3 bases and J by 6 bases; unmatched bases: 4. This CDR3 region has 13 residues. The V gene's germline CDR1 is SGHVS and CDR2 FNYEAQ. CDR3 sequence (DNA): TGTGCCAGCAGCTTGGCCGGGACAGGCGAGCAGTACTTC. Translation: CASSLAGTGEQYF.

The chain combines TRBV5-1 with TRBJ2-3, with 14 positions matching TRBD2. Germline values: CDR1 SGHRS, CDR2 YFSETQ. After removal of 4 bases from V and 3 bases from J, the junction contained 1 base not matched to a gene. This CDR3 has 15 amino acids. CDR3: CASSGTSGGTDTQYF. CDR3 sequence (DNA): TGCGCCAGCAGCGGGACTAGCGGGGGAACAGATACGCAGTATTTT.

This clone was picked up a small number of times. One end of the junction is discordant with germline, which a read error may explain. The chain couples TRBV7-9 to TRBJ2-6, with D uncertain. This CDR3 region has 16 residues. Germline values: CDR1 SEHNR, CDR2 FQNEAQ (reference sequence). The CDR3 nucleotides read TGTTCCAGCAGCTTATTTTCAGGATCTGGGGCCAACGTCCTGACTTTC. This translates into CSSSLFSGSGANVLTF.

This clone was counted only a few times. V gene TRBV5-8 combines with J gene TRBJ1-1; a weak D match, TRBD1 (5 bases). The CDR3 spans 12 residues. Germline-derived CDR1 and CDR2 are SGHTS and YDEGEE. With 4 bases removed from V and 3 bases from J, the gap between germline ends came to 7 bases. CDR3 loop: CASSQGDTEAFF. The CDR3 DNA follows: TGTGCCAGCAGCCAAGGGGACACTGAAGCTTTCTTT.

This chain links TRBV5-1 with TRBJ2-3; 8 nucleotides align to TRBD2. V gave up 5 bases and J gave up 0 bases; unmatched junction bases: 11. The CDR3 is 17 amino acids. Germline assignment: CDR1 SGHRS and CDR2 YFSETQ. The CDR3 is CASSPSSGQYSTDTQYF. The CDR3 region has the DNA TGCGCCAGCAGTCCGTCTAGCGGGCAATATAGCACAGATACGCAGTATTTT.

This chain links TRBV5-4 with TRBJ2-2, with 8 bases matching TRBD1. V lost 3 bases, J lost 4 bases, and 8 bases stayed unmatched. The CDR3 consists of 16 residues. Germline assignment: CDR1 SGHNT and CDR2 YYREEE (reference sequence). The CDR3 coding sequence is TGTGCCAGCAGCTGGCAGGTTGGGACAGGCACCGGGGAGCTGTTTTTT. Encoded protein: CASSWQVGTGTGELFF.

The sample holds a few counts of this clone. V is TRBV30 and J is TRBJ2-3, with 9 bases lining up with TRBD1. V lost 5 bases and J lost 2; bases outside the gene matches: 2. The CDR3 is made up of 13 amino acids. Per the germline V gene, CDR1 is GTSNPN and CDR2 is SVGIG (reference sequence). The CDR3 here is CAWDRGSTDTQYF. The CDR3 region has the DNA TGTGCCTGGGACAGGGGGTCCACAGATACGCAGTATTTT. Complete variable domain (other parts from reference TRBV30 and TRBJ2-3): SQTIHQWPATLVQPVGSPLSLECTVEGTSNPNLYWYRQAAGRGLQLLFYSVGIGQISSEVPQNLSASRPQDRQFILSSKKLLLSDSGFYLCAWDRGSTDTQYFGPGTRLTVL.

This clone occurred a few times. The gene calls are TRBV12-5 and TRBJ1-5; 8 nucleotides agree with TRBD1. There are 14 residues in the CDR3. The V gene end was trimmed by 3 bases and the J gene end by 7 bases; junction bases not matched to a gene: 5. Germline CDR1 reads LGHNT; CDR2 reads FRNRAP. The CDR3 loop reads CASGFGTGLQPQHF. The CDR3 DNA is TGTGCTAGTGGTTTCGGGACAGGCCTCCAGCCCCAGCATTTT.

This chain links TRBV5-4 with TRBJ1-1; D is ambiguous. Germline-derived CDR1 and CDR2 are SGHNT and YYREEE (reference sequence). Trimming removed 0 bases from V and 1 base from J, with 4 bases in between. The CDR3 covers 13 residues. CDR3 DNA: TGTGCCAGCAGCTTGGACAGGAACACTGAAGCTTTCTTT. This encodes CASSLDRNTEAFF.

The chain has TRBV5-1 and TRBJ2-3, with TRBD2 identical over 8 bases. Germline CDR1 is SGHRS and CDR2 is YFSETQ. This CDR3 region has 17 residues. With V trimmed by 4 bases and J by 4 bases, 14 bases remained unmatched. The CDR3 protein is CASSPSPGGALADTQYF. DNA for the CDR3: TGCGCCAGCAGCCCCTCCCCCGGGGGGGCCTTGGCAGATACGCAGTATTTT.

The table lists this clone with a count of one. This chain connects TRBV27 to TRBJ1-1; 9 bases agree with TRBD1. CDR1 MNHEY and CDR2 SMNVEV come from the germline V gene (reference sequence). V was pared by 7 bases and J by 3 bases, with 12 bases of the junction left unmatched. The CDR3 is 16 residues long. The CDR3: CASNPDRGGIYTEAFF. The CDR3 nucleotides read TGTGCCAGCAATCCCGACAGGGGGGGGATATACACTGAAGCTTTCTTT.

The chain has TRBV6-5 and TRBJ1-1, with a possible D match to TRBD1 (5 bases). This CDR3 has 15 amino acids. The V and J ends lost 2 bases and 0 bases respectively, with 10 bases between them. The germline CDR1 and CDR2 sequences are MNHEY and SVGAGI. The CDR3 sequence: CASSYGRTMNTEAFF. In DNA, the CDR3 is TGTGCCAGCAGTTACGGACGGACAATGAACACTGAAGCTTTCTTT.

The chain employs TRBV19 and TRBJ2-7; D uncertain. V shed 5 bases and J shed 5 bases, with 19 bases lying between them. The CDR3 is 15 residues long. Germline CDR1 and CDR2: LNHDA and SQIVND (reference sequence). The CDR3 loop reads CASSVDTFPINEQYF. The CDR3 DNA is TGTGCCAGTAGTGTCGACACCTTTCCAATCAACGAGCAGTACTTC.

The chain links TRBV7-3 to TRBJ1-5; 7 positions agree with TRBD1. This CDR3 has 16 amino acids. Trimming cost V 1 base and J 5 bases; bases outside gene matches: 8. Germline V gene sequence: CDR1 SGHTA, CDR2 FQGTGA. As DNA, the CDR3 is TGTGCCAGCAGCTTAAGAGACAGGGAGCCCCATCAGCCCCAGCATTTT. Protein: CASSLRDREPHQPQHF.

A single count supports this clone. The chain couples TRBV30 to TRBJ2-3, with 7 bases aligning to TRBD1. CDR1 and CDR2 (germline): GTSNPN, SVGIG (reference sequence). The V and J ends lost 5 bases and 7 bases, in that order; junction bases with no gene match: 15. CDR3 length: 15 residues. CDR3 region: CAWARIDRALNTQYF. CDR3 coding DNA: TGTGCCTGGGCCAGGATTGACAGGGCATTGAATACGCAGTATTTT. The whole variable domain, remainder taken from reference TRBV30 and TRBJ2-3, is SQTIHQWPATLVQPVGSPLSLECTVEGTSNPNLYWYRQAAGRGLQLLFYSVGIGQISSEVPQNLSASRPQDRQFILSSKKLLLSDSGFYLCAWARIDRALNTQYFGPGTRLTVL.

The chain links TRBV6-5 to TRBJ2-3; 8 bases are shared with TRBD1. The CDR3 spans 16 residues. Germline-derived CDR1 and CDR2 are MNHEY and SVGAGI. Germline trimming cut 2 bases from V and 1 base from J; bases unmatched to any gene: 5. In DNA form, the CDR3 reads TGTGCCAGCAGTTACCTGGACAGGGCTGGCACAGATACGCAGTATTTT. Translation: CASSYLDRAGTDTQYF.